These 28 T cell receptor beta chains were sequenced from one sample in a study of cytomegalovirus exposure and HLA in healthy donors. Primers: 60 Vbeta forward and 13 Jbeta reverse. Sequenced by immunoSEQ multiplex PCR; TCRdb stores in-frame clones only, minus some. The sample lists approximately 86,000 clones; roughly three quarters were seen once. Source material: PBMCs. The source of these receptors is a man aged 40-49 years in good health and CMV-seronegative.

The chain has TRBV7-8 and TRBJ1-4; tentative D call: TRBD1 (5 bases). The CDR3 consists of 15 residues. Trimming removed 7 bases at V and 7 bases at J, with 19 bases between. Looked up from germline, CDR1 is SGHVS and CDR2 is FQNEAQ. CDR3 in DNA: TGTGCCAGCACCCCGGCCAGAGGGGAGGCTGAAAAACTGTTTTTT. It is translated as CASTPARGEAEKLFF.

The chain joins TRBV9 to TRBJ2-5, with D possibly being TRBD2 (6 bases). The CDR3 consists of 14 residues. The V gene's germline CDR1 is SGDLS and CDR2 YYNGEE. V was cut by 3 bases and J by 5 bases, with 14 bases left in between. In DNA form, the CDR3 reads TGTGCCAGCAGCGGGGAACATCGGGGGGAGACCCAGTACTTC. Amino acids: CASSGEHRGETQYF.

This chain links TRBV5-4 with TRBJ2-5; D possibly corresponds to TRBD2 (5 bases). Trimming stripped 3 bases from V and 2 bases from J, with 8 bases between. The CDR3 sequence is 13 residues long. CDR1 and CDR2 (germline): SGHNT, YYREEE (reference sequence). CDR3 DNA: TGTGCCAGCAGCTCGGGAATACAAGAGACCCAGTACTTC. Its translation is CASSSGIQETQYF.

This chain links TRBV6-5 with TRBJ1-2, with no clear D. The V end was cut by 7 bases, the J end by 9 bases, with 21 bases between. The CDR3 is made up of 14 amino acids. Germline V gives CDR1 MNHEY, CDR2 SVGAGI. CDR3 sequence reads: CASTNPEGRESYTF. The CDR3 coding sequence is TGTGCCAGCACTAACCCGGAAGGGAGAGAGAGCTACACCTTC.

V and J are TRBV19 and TRBJ2-2; no reliable D call. Germline assignment: CDR1 LNHDA and CDR2 SQIVND (reference sequence). The CDR3 consists of 15 residues. V lost 1 base to trimming and J lost 1 base, with 7 bases between them. The CDR3, as DNA: TGTGCCAGTAGTATAGTAGGCGGGAACACCGGGGAGCTGTTTTTT. Its protein is CASSIVGGNTGELFF.

The chain recombines TRBV19 with TRBJ1-5, with D possibly being TRBD1 (5 bases). V was trimmed by 4 bases and J by 5 bases, leaving 15 bases between them. Germline CDR1 reads LNHDA; CDR2 reads SQIVND (reference sequence). The CDR3 extends over 15 amino acids. The CDR3 sequence is CASSTAGQVDQPQHF. As DNA, the CDR3 is TGTGCCAGTAGTACGGCGGGGCAGGTCGATCAGCCCCAGCATTTT.

V and J are TRBV13 and TRBJ2-7; TRBD1 aligns across 10 bases. The CDR3 contains 15 residues. Germline V lookup: CDR1 PRHDT, CDR2 FYEKMQ (reference sequence). J was trimmed by 3 bases and V by 6 bases; bases with no gene match: 8. The CDR3: CASRQPGQGIYEQYF. CDR3 DNA sequence: TGTGCCAGCAGACAACCGGGACAGGGGATCTACGAGCAGTACTTC.

In DNA form, the CDR3 reads TGTGCCAGCAGCCTGACAGGGGGTGGAGGCTACACCTTC. It encodes CASSLTGGGGYTF. The rearrangement links TRBV6-1 to TRBJ1-2; 9 bases agree with TRBD1. V was clipped by 6 bases and J by 8 bases; unmatched bases: 7. Germline assignment: CDR1 MNHNS and CDR2 SASEGT. The CDR3 is made up of 13 amino acids.

V gene TRBV6-6 combines with J gene TRBJ1-3; TRBD1 might be the D (5 bases). This CDR3 spans 14 amino acids. CDR1 and CDR2 from the germline V gene are MNHNY and SVGAGI (reference sequence). The germline V and J ends were trimmed by 7 bases and 3 bases, with 13 bases remaining between them. CDR3 bases: TGTGCCAGCACTCAAGGGGTCGGTGGAAACACCATATATTTT. Protein product: CASTQGVGGNTIYF.

The chain joins TRBV7-7 to TRBJ1-3; TRBD1 matches 7 bases. CDR3 length equals 15 residues. The J segment lost 0 bases and the V segment lost 6 bases, leaving 5 bases of the junction unmatched. CDR1 SSHAT and CDR2 FNYEAQ come from the germline V gene (reference sequence). CDR3 region: CASSPRQGSGNTIYF. CDR3 bases: TGTGCCAGCAGTCCCCGACAGGGCTCTGGAAACACCATATATTTT.

J is TRBJ2-1 and V is TRBV11-1, with D perhaps matching TRBD2 (6 bases). The CDR3 contains 16 residues. The germline V gene encodes CDR1 SGHAT and CDR2 FQDESV (reference sequence). Trimming took off 1 base at V and 2 bases at J, with 12 bases between the two ends. CDR3 region: CASSLVTRGTYNEQFF. CDR3 DNA sequence: TGTGCCAGCAGCTTAGTAACGCGGGGTACCTACAATGAGCAGTTCTTC. Variable domain in full (rest from reference TRBV11-1 and TRBJ2-1): EAEVAQSPRYKITEKSQAVAFWCDPISGHATLYWYRQILGQGPELLVQFQDESVVDDSQLPKDRFSAERLKGVDSTLKIQPAELGDSAMYLCASSLVTRGTYNEQFFGPGTRLTVL.

This chain joins TRBV11-2 and TRBJ2-7; TRBD2 aligns across 7 bases. Germline V gene data show CDR1 as SGHAT and CDR2 as FQNNGV. V was clipped by 5 bases and J by 0 bases; unmatched bases: 7. This CDR3 region has 15 residues. The CDR3, as DNA: TGTGCCAGCAGCCCGAGCGGGGTAGCCTCCTACGAGCAGTACTTC. Protein: CASSPSGVASYEQYF.

J is TRBJ2-7 and V is TRBV7-8, with D perhaps TRBD1 (6 bases). CDR3 length equals 15 residues. Trimming stripped 1 base from V and 6 bases from J, with 16 bases between. CDR1 is SGHVS, CDR2 FQNEAQ, per germline. In DNA, the CDR3 is TGTGCCAGCAGCTTAGAGGGACATCGATTCGGCGAGCAGTACTTC. Its translation is CASSLEGHRFGEQYF.

J is TRBJ1-2 and V is TRBV5-1; D is perhaps TRBD1 (6 bases). Germline loops: CDR1 SGHRS, CDR2 YFSETQ. V was pared by 3 bases and J by 7 bases, with 13 bases between. This CDR3 contains 13 residues. In DNA, the CDR3 is TGCGCCAGCAGCTGGAACAGGGAAACTGGCTACACCTTC. Its protein product is CASSWNRETGYTF.

The rearrangement links TRBV7-3 to TRBJ2-3; D unresolved. Trimming took 5 bases from V and 1 from J, leaving 13 bases between them. Germline-derived CDR1 and CDR2 are SGHTA and FQGTGA. CDR3 length: 15 residues. CDR3: CASSILRLCTDTQYF. CDR3 bases: TGTGCCAGCAGCATCCTCAGGCTTTGCACAGATACGCAGTATTTT.

The genes are TRBV9 and TRBJ2-2; maybe TRBD1 (5 bases). This CDR3 comprises 14 residues. Germline V gives CDR1 SGDLS, CDR2 YYNGEE. The germline V and J ends were trimmed by 0 bases and 6 bases, with 9 bases remaining between them. In DNA form, the CDR3 reads TGTGCCAGCAGCGTAGTGACGACAGCCGGGGAGCTGTTTTTT. It translates to CASSVVTTAGELFF.

This clone was recorded once. CDR3 amino acids: CAISESAGDSYNEQFF. In DNA form, the CDR3 reads TGTGCCATCAGTGAGTCGGCCGGGGATTCCTACAATGAGCAGTTCTTC. The chain uses TRBV10-3 and TRBJ2-1; D is possibly TRBD2 (5 bases). This CDR3 spans 16 amino acids. V lost 0 bases and J lost 1, with 10 bases in between. The germline V gene encodes CDR1 ENHRY and CDR2 SYGVKD.

DNA of the CDR3: TGTGCCAGCAGGGGGACAGGGGGCATCGGCACCGGGGAGCTGTTTTTT. This gives the protein CASRGTGGIGTGELFF. The chain has TRBV2 and TRBJ2-2; 12 positions agree with TRBD1. Trimming removed 6 bases from V and 4 bases from J; junction bases left unmatched: 6. Germline CDR1 reads SNHLY; CDR2 reads FYNNEI. The CDR3 has 16 amino acids.

The chain uses TRBV7-8 and TRBJ2-3; 13 nucleotides match TRBD2. Germline values: CDR1 SGHVS, CDR2 FQNEAQ. CDR3 length: 17 residues. V lost 4 bases, J lost 7 bases, and 11 bases stayed unmatched. CDR3 region: CASSWAGRTSGGNTQYF. The CDR3 region has the DNA TGTGCCAGCAGCTGGGCGGGTAGGACTAGCGGGGGAAATACGCAGTATTTT.

The V and J genes are TRBV10-3 and TRBJ2-2, with 10 positions matching TRBD2. The germline V gene encodes CDR1 ENHRY and CDR2 SYGVKD. This CDR3 is built from 16 residues. The trim removed 7 bases at V and 1 base at J, leaving 6 bases unmatched. The chain's CDR3 is CAINDLAGENTGELFF. In nucleotides, the CDR3 is TGTGCCATCAATGACCTAGCGGGGGAGAACACCGGGGAGCTGTTTTTT.

This chain connects TRBV19 to TRBJ2-5; 8 nucleotides agree with TRBD1. The DNA end is more similar to TRBJ2-7, so the J call may be wrong. Per the germline V gene, CDR1 is LNHDA and CDR2 is SQIVND (reference sequence). The CDR3 sequence is 12 residues long. In DNA, the CDR3 is TGTGCCAGCGCGGGACAGGCCCCCGAGCAGTACTTC. Encoded protein: CASAGQAPEQYF.

J is TRBJ2-7 and V is TRBV4-3; 9 bases map to TRBD1. The CDR3 covers 17 residues. In germline, CDR1 is LGHNA, CDR2 YSLEER. V lost 0 bases to trimming and J lost 3 bases; unmatched junction nucleotides: 9. CDR3 bases: TGCGCCAGCAGCCAAGACCCCCGGGACAGGGTAATCTACGAGCAGTACTTC. Protein product: CASSQDPRDRVIYEQYF.

The chain joins TRBV7-9 to TRBJ2-1, with D uncertain. Looked up from germline, CDR1 is SEHNR and CDR2 is FQNEAQ (reference sequence). CDR3 size: 12 residues. Trimming cost V 1 base and J 7 bases, with 5 bases left between them. The CDR3 sequence: CASSLDSNEQFF. In DNA, the CDR3 is TGTGCCAGCAGCTTAGATTCTAATGAGCAGTTCTTC.

This clone appeared a few times. V and J are TRBV5-1 and TRBJ2-7; D might be TRBD2 (6 bases). Germline V CDR1 and CDR2: SGHRS, YFSETQ. The CDR3 totals 16 residues. With 4 bases removed from V and 0 bases from J, the gap between germline ends came to 17 bases. In DNA, the CDR3 is TGCGCCAGCAGCCCCTGGGACTCTACGAGCTCCTACGAGCAGTACTTC. Protein product: CASSPWDSTSSYEQYF.

The gene calls are TRBV27 and TRBJ1-5; D remains ambiguous. This CDR3 has 17 amino acids. Germline lookup yields CDR1 MNHEY and CDR2 SMNVEV (reference sequence). V gave up 8 bases and J gave up 4 bases, with 24 bases separating them. CDR3 nucleotides: TGTGCCAGCGCGTTGCAATCACTCCTCCCACTTAATCAGCCCCAGCATTTT. Its translation: CASALQSLLPLNQPQHF.

This rearrangement joins TRBV5-1 to TRBJ2-7, with TRBD1 as a possible D gene (6 bases). CDR1 is SGHRS, CDR2 YFSETQ, per germline. The V gene lost 2 bases and the J gene lost 0 bases, with 18 bases spanning the gap. This CDR3 spans 17 amino acids. CDR3: CASSFLLLRDNSYEQYF. DNA for the CDR3: TGCGCCAGCAGCTTCCTGTTACTACGGGACAACTCCTACGAGCAGTACTTC.

The V and J genes are TRBV27 and TRBJ2-7; 11 bases line up with TRBD2. The V segment lost 4 bases and the J segment 2 bases; nucleotides outside the gene matches: 7. The CDR3 runs 16 residues. CDR1 and CDR2 from the germline V gene are MNHEY and SMNVEV (reference sequence). CDR3 nucleotides: TGTGCCAGCAGTTCAGTGAGTAGCGGGGGGGCCTACGAGCAGTACTTC. Protein sequence: CASSSVSSGGAYEQYF.

The chain recombines TRBV27 with TRBJ2-1, with a weak D call TRBD2 (6 bases). The germline gives CDR1 MNHEY, CDR2 SMNVEV (reference sequence). This CDR3 has 15 amino acids. Trimming cost V 6 bases and J 0 bases, with 12 bases left between them. As DNA, the CDR3 is TGTGCCAGCAGCCGCGGGGTAAGCTCCTACAATGAGCAGTTCTTC. Amino acid sequence: CASSRGVSSYNEQFF.